Below, one T cell receptor beta chain is given with its context. Its antigen remains unidentified. The CDR3 is 14 residues long. Per the germline V gene, CDR1 is SQVTM and CDR2 is ANQGSEA. V dropped 5 bases and J dropped 1; count of bases not matched to a gene: 5. The sample originates from a study of cytotoxic CD8 clonotypes in ibrutinib-treated CLL. Sequencing was designed to attain a depth spanning 1 in 200,000 to 1 in 1 million T cells. The protocol was immunoSEQ multiplex PCR, while the TCRdb copy is restricted to in-frame clones and leaves out a portion. The data hold hundreds of thousands of clones, with approximately 79% observed a single time. Findings and limits, study-wide: There were few public clonotypes, and on treatment they contracted or stayed stable. Pretreatment clonality was elevated relative to age-matched healthy donors and paralleled circulating CD8+ T-cell counts.

The sequence came from a human donor with chronic lymphocytic leukemia. The gene calls are TRBV29-1 and TRBJ2-3; 8 bases agree with TRBD1. The input for sequencing was PBMCs, taken after 12 months of ibrutinib treatment. The CDR3, as DNA: TGCAGCGTTTCGACGGGACAGGGCACAGATACGCAGTATTTT. Translated: CSVSTGQGTDTQYF.